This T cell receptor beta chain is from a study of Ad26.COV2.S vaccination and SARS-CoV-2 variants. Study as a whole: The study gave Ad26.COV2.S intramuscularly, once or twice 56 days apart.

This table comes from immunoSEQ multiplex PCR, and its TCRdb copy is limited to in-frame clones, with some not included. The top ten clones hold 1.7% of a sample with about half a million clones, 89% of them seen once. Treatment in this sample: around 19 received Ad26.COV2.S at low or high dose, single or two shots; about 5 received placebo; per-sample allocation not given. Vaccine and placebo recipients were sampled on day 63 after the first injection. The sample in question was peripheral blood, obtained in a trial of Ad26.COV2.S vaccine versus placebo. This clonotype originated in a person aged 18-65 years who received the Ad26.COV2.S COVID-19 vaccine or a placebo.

In nucleotides, the CDR3 is TGTGCCAGCATGCGAGACAGGGTGAACACTGAAGCTTTCTTT. This encodes CASMRDRVNTEAFF. This chain uses TRBV5-4 with TRBJ1-1, with TRBD1 matching over 7 bases. Germline CDR1 and CDR2: SGHNT and YYREEE (reference sequence). The CDR3 totals 14 residues. Trimming at V came to 6 bases and at J to 0 bases, leaving 5 bases not matched to a gene.